These 31 T cell receptor beta chains were all obtained from the same sample, sequenced in a study of identical twins. TCRdb redid the calling of the 5' RACE reads with MiXCR, one entry per CDR3 protein. This sample has under 400,000 distinct CDR3 sequences, with about 9% found just once. Material for sequencing was naive T cells sorted from blood. Receptors were obtained from a woman aged 45-65 years in good health.

This clonotype was seen more than once but under ten times. V and J are TRBV20-1 and TRBJ1-1; the D gene is possibly TRBD1 (5 bases). V was trimmed by 1 base and J by 3 bases, leaving 9 bases between them. This CDR3 region has 13 residues. The germline V gene encodes CDR1 DFQATT and CDR2 SNEGSKA (reference sequence). CDR3 sequence (DNA): TGCAGTGCTAGAGGACAGACGGACACTGAAGCTTTCTTT. Translated, it gives CSARGQTDTEAFF.

This clonotype came up a few times. The chain recombines TRBV7-9 with TRBJ2-3; 11 nucleotides align to TRBD2. The trim removed 1 base at V and 6 bases at J, leaving 6 bases unmatched. Germline V gene sequence: CDR1 SEHNR, CDR2 FQNEAQ (reference sequence). This CDR3 has 16 amino acids. CDR3 region: CASSLERLAGMDTQYF. CDR3 DNA: TGTGCCAGCAGCTTAGAAAGACTAGCGGGAATGGATACGCAGTATTTT.

This clonotype was seen at least ten times. V is TRBV25-1 and J is TRBJ2-7, with D perhaps matching TRBD2 (5 bases). Germline CDR1 and CDR2: MGHDK and SYGVNS. V gave up 2 bases and J gave up 3 bases, with 23 bases separating them. This CDR3 has 18 amino acids. CDR3: CASSEVSLVVAKIYEQYV. Here the CDR3 DNA reads TGTGCCAGCAGTGAAGTATCCCTCGTGGTAGCGAAAATCTACGAGCAGTACGTC.

This clonotype was recorded a few times. Relative to the germline gene, one junction end is altered; a read error may explain this. V gene TRBV20-1 combines with J gene TRBJ2-3, with D unclear. CDR1 DFQATT and CDR2 SNEGSKA come from the germline V gene (reference sequence). The CDR3 is made up of 14 amino acids. The CDR3, as DNA: TGCAGTGCTACGACCCAGAGAGGCACAGATACGCTGTATTTT. Translation gives CSATTQRGTDTLYF.

This clonotype was counted only a few times. V and J are TRBV5-6 and TRBJ2-5, with D hard to call. V gave up 6 bases and J gave up 5 bases, with 14 bases separating them. This CDR3 has 13 amino acids. Germline V CDR1 and CDR2: SGHDT, YYEEEE. In DNA form, the CDR3 reads TGTGCCAGCAAGGTCACCAGCCGGGAGACCCAGTACTTC. It translates to CASKVTSRETQYF.

Concerning this clonotype: It may be a read error: a sequence one base away is much more abundant. The V gene is TRBV7-3, the J gene TRBJ1-1; 9 bases are shared with TRBD1. The CDR3 totals 15 residues. The germline V gene encodes CDR1 SGHTA and CDR2 FQGTGA. CDR3 amino acids: CASSLFGTGNPEAFF. As DNA, the CDR3 is TGTGCCAGCAGCCTCTTTGGGACAGGGAACCCTGAAGCTTTCTTT.

The J gene is TRBJ2-7, the V gene TRBV10-3; D unclear. The V end was cut by 3 bases, the J end by 0 bases, with 9 bases between. Germline CDR1 reads ENHRY; CDR2 reads SYGVKD. This CDR3 is built from 14 residues. CDR3: CAISDQVSSYEQYF. The CDR3 nucleotides read TGTGCCATCAGTGACCAGGTTAGCTCCTACGAGCAGTACTTC.

The chain links TRBV27 to TRBJ2-7; maybe TRBD1 (5 bases). CDR1 and CDR2 (germline): MNHEY, SMNVEV (reference sequence). The CDR3 consists of 14 residues. V shed 3 bases and J shed 0 bases, with 9 bases lying between them. The CDR3 DNA follows: TGTGCCAGCAGTTTTCGACAGTCCTCCTACGAGCAGTACGTC. It encodes CASSFRQSSYEQYV.

In its sample, this clonotype was seen a few times. The chain combines TRBV20-1 with TRBJ2-7; TRBD1 matches at 10 bases. Germline CDR1 DFQATT, CDR2 SNEGSKA (reference sequence). V was clipped by 0 bases and J by 1 base; unmatched bases: 3. The CDR3 contains 15 residues. CDR3 in DNA: TGCAGTGCTAGAGACAGGGACAGGGGTTCCTACGAGCAGTACTTC. It translates to CSARDRDRGSYEQYF.

This rearrangement joins TRBV15 to TRBJ2-3; D uncertain. This CDR3 comprises 15 residues. In germline, CDR1 is LNHNV, CDR2 YYDKDF (reference sequence). V lost 0 bases and J 7 bases, leaving 14 bases between the germline ends. The CDR3 DNA reads TGTGCCACCAGCAGAGACTTTCTGGGAAGCAATACGCAGTATTTT. Protein product: CATSRDFLGSNTQYF.

Only a few counts were recorded for this clonotype. The chain joins TRBV20-1 to TRBJ2-7, with unresolved D. Trimming shortened V by 3 bases and J by 1 base, and 7 bases separated the two germline ends. CDR1 and CDR2 from the germline V gene are DFQATT and SNEGSKA (reference sequence). The CDR3 totals 12 residues. The CDR3 DNA sequence: TGCAGTGCTAGTTTAGTTTCCTACGAGCAGTACTTC. Its protein product is CSASLVSYEQYF.

This clonotype was picked up many times. The chain is built from TRBV13 and TRBJ2-4; the D is unclear. Germline CDR1 PRHDT, CDR2 FYEKMQ (reference sequence). V lost 7 bases, J lost 1 base, and 8 bases lay in between. The CDR3 consists of 13 residues. For the CDR3, the DNA is TGTGCCAGCACTCCAAGGGCCAAAAACATTCAGTACTTC. Encoded protein: CASTPRAKNIQYF.

This clonotype was seen at least ten times. The rearrangement joins TRBV9 to TRBJ1-3; D is uncertain. This CDR3 region has 14 residues. The germline CDR1 and CDR2 sequences are SGDLS and YYNGEE. V shed 0 bases and J shed 4 bases, with 8 bases lying between them. CDR3 sequence: CASSVDTTGNTIYF. Written as DNA, the CDR3 is TGTGCCAGCAGCGTAGACACAACGGGAAACACCATATATTTT. Filled out from reference TRBV9 and TRBJ1-3, the complete variable domain reads DSGVTQTPKHLITATGQRVTLRCSPRSGDLSVYWYQQSLDQGLQFLIQYYNGEERAKGNILERFSAQQFPDLHSELNLSSLELGDSALYFCASSVDTTGNTIYFGEGSWLTVV.

At least ten counts were recorded for this clonotype. The chain couples TRBV20-1 to TRBJ2-1; D gene uncertain. Germline loops: CDR1 DFQATT, CDR2 SNEGSKA (reference sequence). Deletions cut 1 base from V and 3 bases from J, with 13 bases between. The CDR3 is 15 amino acids. DNA for the CDR3: TGCAGTGCTAGAGTTAGTGGCGCGGACTACAATGAGCAGTTCTTC. Translated, it gives CSARVSGADYNEQFF.

The sample holds a few counts of this clonotype. This chain uses TRBV10-3 with TRBJ2-7; D gene ambiguous. This CDR3 region has 11 residues. The germline V gene has CDR1 ENHRY and CDR2 SYGVKD. Between the trimmed V and J ends, which lost 6 bases and 4 bases, there was a span of 7 bases. This chain's CDR3 is CAIRGDYEQYV. The CDR3 coding sequence is TGTGCCATCAGGGGTGATTACGAGCAGTACGTC.

The chain carries TRBV12-3 or TRBV12-4 and TRBJ2-1; D possibly matches TRBD1 or TRBD2 (5 bases each). This CDR3 contains 16 residues. The V gene lost 3 bases and the J gene lost 2 bases, with 14 bases spanning the gap. The CDR3 coding sequence is TGTGCCAGCAGTTTTGGTCCAGGGCGGGCCTACAATGAGCAGTTCTTC. Amino acid sequence: CASSFGPGRAYNEQFF.

There are many counts of this clonotype. The chain uses TRBV20-1 and TRBJ2-2; D perhaps matches TRBD2 (6 bases). The CDR3 spans 15 residues. Germline CDR1 DFQATT, CDR2 SNEGSKA (reference sequence). V was pared by 0 bases and J by 0 bases, with 8 bases between. The CDR3 nucleotides are TGCAGTGCTAGAGAGGCTAGCGCGAACACCGGGGAGCTGTTTTTT. Its translation is CSAREASANTGELFF.

V gene TRBV29-1 combines with J gene TRBJ2-1; 15 bases align to TRBD2. Trimming cost V 3 bases and J 4 bases; bases outside gene matches: 1. Germline CDR1 is SQVTM and CDR2 is ANQGSEA. This CDR3 has 15 amino acids. The CDR3 here is CSVDGLAGGYNEQFF. The CDR3 region has the DNA TGCAGCGTTGACGGACTAGCGGGAGGGTACAATGAGCAGTTCTTC.

There are many counts of this clonotype. This chain uses TRBV7-9 with TRBJ2-1, with TRBD1 matching over 9 bases. Per germline, CDR1 SEHNR and CDR2 FQNEAQ (reference sequence). CDR3 length: 15 residues. V was pared by 5 bases and J by 4 bases, with 6 bases of the junction left unmatched. The CDR3 loop is CASSPGQGRYNEQFF. DNA for the CDR3: TGTGCCAGCAGCCCCGGACAGGGGAGATACAATGAGCAGTTCTTC. The complete variable domain, with remaining parts taken from reference TRBV7-9 and TRBJ2-1, reads DTGVSQNPRHKITKRGQNVTFRCDPISEHNRLYWYRQTLGQGPEFLTYFQNEAQLEKSRLLSDRFSAERPKGSFSTLEIQRTEQGDSAMYLCASSPGQGRYNEQFFGPGTRLTVL.

The DNA of the CDR3 is TGTGCCAGCAGCTACCCCGTCGGGGGCCATGAGCAGTTCTTC. Protein product: CASSYPVGGHEQFF. The chain joins TRBV7-8 to TRBJ2-1; D is possibly TRBD1 or TRBD2 (6 bases each). Per the germline V gene, CDR1 is SGHVS and CDR2 is FQNEAQ. The CDR3 loop spans 14 amino acids. Trimming stripped 4 bases from V and 8 bases from J, with 15 bases between.

The table lists this clonotype with many counts. The rearrangement joins TRBV12-3 or TRBV12-4 to TRBJ1-2, with D possibly matching TRBD1 (5 bases). The V end was cut by 8 bases, the J end by 3 bases, with 7 bases between. This CDR3 comprises 11 residues. This CDR3 is CASRQHYGYTF. For the CDR3, the DNA is TGTGCCAGCCGACAGCACTATGGCTACACCTTC.

This clonotype was seen many times. The V and J genes are TRBV7-9 and TRBJ1-4, with D perhaps TRBD1 (6 bases). Per germline, CDR1 SEHNR and CDR2 FQNEAQ (reference sequence). The CDR3 loop spans 14 amino acids. The ends were cut back, 3 bases at V and 4 bases at J, with 9 bases in the middle. The CDR3 is CASSLGGLNEKLFF. The DNA of the CDR3 is TGTGCCAGCAGCTTGGGGGGGCTTAATGAAAAACTGTTTTTT.

This clonotype was counted at least ten times. The rearrangement links TRBV5-1 to TRBJ2-5; weak D call: TRBD2 (5 bases). CDR1 SGHRS and CDR2 YFSETQ come from the germline V gene. The CDR3 runs to 16 residues. The V end was cut by 0 bases, the J end by 3 bases, with 15 bases between. CDR3: CASSLAGLASEETQYF. For the CDR3, the DNA is TGCGCCAGCAGCTTGGCAGGTTTAGCGTCCGAAGAGACCCAGTACTTC.

This clonotype was detected only a few times. This chain joins TRBV11-3 and TRBJ2-7; 13 bases are shared with TRBD2. Germline CDR1 and CDR2: SGHNT and YENEEA. CDR3 length equals 17 residues. Trimming at V came to 1 base and at J to 3 bases, leaving 6 bases not matched to a gene. CDR3 residues: CASSLAGTSGKHYEQYF. Written as DNA, the CDR3 is TGTGCCAGCAGCTTAGCCGGGACTAGCGGGAAACACTACGAGCAGTACTTC. The full variable domain, with the rest looked up from reference TRBV11-3 and TRBJ2-7, is EAGVVQSPRYKIIEKKQPVAFWCNPISGHNTLYWYLQNLGQGPELLIRYENEEAVDDSQLPKDRFSAERLKGVDSTLKIQPAELGDSAVYLCASSLAGTSGKHYEQYFGPGTRLTVT.

This clonotype was recorded a few times. This chain links TRBV11-2 with TRBJ1-2; 7 positions match TRBD1. The CDR3 is 15 residues long. CDR1 is SGHAT and CDR2 is FQNNGV in the germline V gene. V dropped 5 bases and J dropped 5; count of bases not matched to a gene: 11. This CDR3 reads CASSLGDSQTYGYTF. CDR3 DNA sequence: TGTGCCAGCAGCCTGGGGGACAGCCAGACGTATGGCTACACCTTC.

This clonotype has a handful of counts. CDR3 in amino acids: CASSQLRHPQETQYF. The CDR3 region has the DNA TGCGCCAGCAGCCAACTACGGCATCCCCAAGAGACCCAGTACTTC. The chain couples TRBV4-1 to TRBJ2-5, with no clear D. CDR1 is MGHRA, CDR2 YSYEKL, per germline. Trimming stripped 2 bases from V and 1 base from J, with 11 bases between. The CDR3 sequence is 15 residues long.

This clonotype was recorded at least ten times. The rearrangement links TRBV29-1 to TRBJ1-2, with D hard to call. Germline V CDR1 and CDR2: SQVTM, ANQGSEA. The CDR3 sequence is 12 residues long. V dropped 2 bases and J dropped 3 bases, with 7 bases sitting between them. The CDR3 spells CSVEPEDYGYTF. The CDR3 region has the DNA TGCAGCGTTGAACCCGAAGACTATGGCTACACCTTC.

This clonotype came up many times. This sequence joins TRBV29-1 and TRBJ1-1; D is unresolved. In germline, CDR1 is SQVTM, CDR2 ANQGSEA. The V end was cut by 7 bases, the J end by 1 base, with 4 bases between. The CDR3 has 10 amino acids. The CDR3 is CSAQNTEAFF. CDR3 bases: TGCAGCGCCCAGAACACTGAAGCTTTCTTT.

The chain joins TRBV3-1 to TRBJ2-5, with D possibly being TRBD1 (5 bases). This CDR3 region has 13 residues. CDR1 is LGHDT, CDR2 YNNKEL, per germline (reference sequence). V gave up 8 bases and J gave up 1 base, with 11 bases separating them. CDR3 sequence (DNA): TGTGCCAGCCAGCCGACAGTCCAAGAGACCCAGTACTTC. It codes for CASQPTVQETQYF.

There are a few counts of this clonotype. The CDR3 DNA follows: TGCGCCAGCAGCGCTAGGGGGGCTGGGGCCAACGTCCTGACTTTC. Translation: CASSARGAGANVLTF. V and J are TRBV5-1 and TRBJ2-6; either TRBD1 or TRBD2 may supply D (6 bases each). V was pared by 4 bases and J by 2 bases, with 10 bases between. The CDR3 consists of 15 residues. Germline V CDR1 and CDR2: SGHRS, YFSETQ.

CDR3 sequence: CSVETSGSRTDTQYF. CDR3 DNA sequence: TGCAGCGTGGAAACTAGCGGGAGCCGCACAGATACGCAGTATTTT. V usage is TRBV29-1 and J usage is TRBJ2-3; TRBD2 agrees at 11 bases. There are 15 residues in the CDR3. Germline trimming cut 6 bases from V and 1 base from J; bases unmatched to any gene: 6. Germline V CDR1 and CDR2: SQVTM, ANQGSEA.